These T cell receptor beta chains were read from a single sample in a study of cytomegalovirus exposure and HLA in healthy donors. TCRdb's table, derived via immunoSEQ multiplex PCR, lists solely in-frame clones and lacks some. The table includes approximately 130,000 clones, 70% to 85% detected once. The specimen sequenced was PBMCs. These receptors originate from a man aged 45 to 65 in good health and CMV-seronegative. Each CDR3 is given with its conserved first and last residue. A D gene is named only where the DNA matches it firmly. The size of a clone is reported for some rows only, either as once, few or many, or as a class for expanded clones.

V	D	J	size	DNA	CDR3
TRBV6-1	NA	TRBJ2-1	NA	TGTGCCAGCAGTGAAGCAGTGCAGGGAACTTATGGGAATGAGCAGTTCTTC	CASSEAVQGTYGNEQFF
TRBV2	NA	TRBJ1-1	NA	TGTGCCAGCAGTGAAGCTCCGGGGATGAACACTGAAGCTTTCTTT	CASSEAPGMNTEAFF
TRBV5-8	NA	TRBJ1-1	NA	TGTGCCAGCAGCTCCCGGGGGGTAGGCACTGAAGCTTTCTTT	CASSSRGVGTEAFF
TRBV19	NA	TRBJ2-3	NA	TGTGCCAGTAGTATAACAGGTGTCGGCACAGATACGCAGTATTTT	CASSITGVGTDTQYF
TRBV27	NA	TRBJ1-2	few	TGTGCCAGCAGTTTTCAAGGGGCTAACTATGGCTACACCTTC	CASSFQGANYGYTF
TRBV30	NA	TRBJ1-1	NA	TGTGCCTGGAGTGTTTTCGGGACACGGAACACTGAAGCTTTCTTT	CAWSVFGTRNTEAFF
TRBV11-2	NA	TRBJ2-3	NA	TGTGCCAGCAGCTCAATTACAGATACGCAGTATTTT	CASSSITDTQYF
TRBV9	NA	TRBJ1-1	NA	TGTGCCAGCAGCGTAGCCCCAGGGGACGGGACTGAAGCTTTCTTT	CASSVAPGDGTEAFF
TRBV5-1	NA	TRBJ1-5	NA	TGCGCCAGCAGCCCCGGGACTGGGAGCAATCAGCCCCAGCATTTT	CASSPGTGSNQPQHF
TRBV4-1	TRBD2	TRBJ2-5	NA	TGCGCCAGCAGCTACGTTGGGGGGGTCGGGGAGACCCAGTACTTC	CASSYVGGVGETQYF
TRBV5-1	TRBD2	TRBJ2-7	few	TGCGCCAGCAGCCTAACAGCGGGGGCTTCCTACGAGCAGTACTTC	CASSLTAGASYEQYF
TRBV5-1	NA	TRBJ1-2	NA	TGCGCCAGCACTCAACAGGCTGCGGGGAACTATGGCTACACCTTC	CASTQQAAGNYGYTF
TRBV7-9	TRBD2	TRBJ2-3	many	TGTGCCAGCAGCTACGGGGGGGAAGATACGCAGTATTTT	CASSYGGEDTQYF
TRBV29-1	TRBD1	TRBJ1-4	NA	TGCAGCGCCCGGACAGGGGATAATGAAAAACTGTTTTTT	CSARTGDNEKLFF
TRBV6-5	TRBD1	TRBJ2-1	few	TGTGCCAGCAGTTCGACAGGGGGCGTTGTCGGCAATGAGCAGTTCTTC	CASSSTGGVVGNEQFF
TRBV27	TRBD2	TRBJ2-1	NA	TGTGCCAGCAGTTTAGGAACTAGCGGGGTCTACAATGAGCAGTTCTTC	CASSLGTSGVYNEQFF
TRBV5-1	NA	TRBJ1-2	NA	TGCGCCAGCAGCGAACAGCATAACTATGGCTACACCTTC	CASSEQHNYGYTF